This TCR beta chain was sequenced during a study of control samples from healthy donors and cancer patients (dated by TCRdb to the early 2020s). Libraries were made using the immunoSEQ multiplex PCR assay. TCRdb took this table from immuneACCESS and kept in-frame rearrangements with V and J called. Such tables lack part of the clones; where checked against another copy, unresolved V genes explain under half of the gap, and the rest is unexplained. Here the sample has about 130,000 clones; around 92% occur a single time. 6% to 9.5% of the sample rests with the top ten. V is reduced by 3 bases and J by 4 bases, leaving a spacing of 13 bases between them. From a lookup of the germline V gene (reference sequence), CDR1 and CDR2 are SGHKS and YYEKEE. Including the terminal cysteine and phenylalanine, the CDR3 comprises 14 residues. Only the CDR3 DNA stays, 42 bases, in frame from base 1. Concerning this clone itself: The specificity of this receptor is unknown. Nothing much larger sits one base from this clone, and base qualities are not available.

Recombination linked TRBV5-5 to TRBJ1-2; the D gene is possibly TRBD1, with 5 bases matching. Sequencing input: PBMCs. The sequence derives from a man between 50 and 59 years old with head and neck cancer. The DNA sequence is as follows: TGTGCCAGCAGCTGGGACCAGGAAGGCTATGGCTACACCTTC. It translates as CASSWDQEGYGYTF.